This passage covers 25 T cell receptor beta chains from one sample sequenced in a study of blood T cell repertoires in COVID-19. This table comes from immunoSEQ multiplex PCR, and its TCRdb copy is limited to in-frame clones, with some not included. The profile shows 150,000 to 200,000 clones, over 75% of them singletons. The sample consisted of peripheral blood. The receptors originated from a man between 65 and 85 years old with acute or convalescent COVID-19.

V is TRBV6-6 and J is TRBJ2-3; weak D call: TRBD2 (5 bases). V was trimmed by 6 bases and J by 6 bases, leaving 7 bases between them. The germline V gene encodes CDR1 MNHNY and CDR2 SVGAGI (reference sequence). The CDR3 totals 11 residues. For the CDR3, the DNA is TGTGCCAGCAGCCCGGGGGATACGCAGTATTTT. Protein: CASSPGDTQYF.

This chain links TRBV7-2 with TRBJ2-3, with TRBD1 matching 7 bases. The CDR3 spans 14 residues. After removal of 4 bases from V and 3 bases from J, the junction contained 4 bases not matched to a gene. Per the germline V gene, CDR1 is SGHTA and CDR2 is FQGNSA. DNA for the CDR3: TGTGCCAGCAGCTATCAACAGGGGACAGATACGCAGTATTTT. It yields the protein CASSYQQGTDTQYF.

This clone turned up a few times. This chain joins TRBV7-3 and TRBJ2-2; weak D call: TRBD2 (6 bases). The CDR3 consists of 16 residues. In germline, CDR1 is SGHTA, CDR2 FQGTGA. The V end was cut by 5 bases, the J end by 0 bases, with 13 bases between. The CDR3 DNA reads TGTGCCAGCAGCCCGCCGGGACTCCCGAACACCGGGGAGCTGTTTTTT. It codes for CASSPPGLPNTGELFF. The full variable domain, its missing parts supplied by reference TRBV7-3 and TRBJ2-2, is GAGVSQTPSNKVTEKGKYVELRCDPISGHTALYWYRQSLGQGPEFLIYFQGTGAADDSGLPNDRFFAVRPEGSVSTLKIQRTERGDSAVYLCASSPPGLPNTGELFFGEGSRLTVL.

The chain employs TRBV6-4 and TRBJ2-3; unclear D gene. The germline V gene encodes CDR1 MRHNA and CDR2 SNTAGT. The V and J ends lost 6 bases and 3 bases respectively, with 10 bases between them. This CDR3 has 13 residues. The CDR3 loop reads CASRNKTTDTQYF. The CDR3 coding sequence is TGTGCCAGCAGGAATAAAACTACAGATACGCAGTATTTT.

The chain carries TRBV12-3 or TRBV12-4 and TRBJ2-7; tentatively, D is TRBD2 (6 bases). The V gene lost 9 bases and the J gene lost 6 bases, with 12 bases spanning the gap. The CDR3 extends over 11 amino acids. The CDR3 DNA is TGTGCCAGTTGCCTGGGGGGCGAGCAGTACTTC. Its protein is CASCLGGEQYF.

The chain joins TRBV14 to TRBJ2-7; TRBD1 agrees at 10 bases. In germline, CDR1 is SGHDN, CDR2 FVKESK. Trimming at V came to 2 bases and at J to 6 bases, leaving 7 bases not matched to a gene. The CDR3 has 15 residues. The CDR3 sequence is CASSQRPGQGLEQYF. CDR3 nucleotide sequence: TGTGCCAGCAGCCAAAGACCGGGACAGGGGCTCGAGCAGTACTTC.

The rearrangement joins TRBV28 to TRBJ1-3; TRBD1 is a possible D gene (5 bases). Deletions cut 2 bases from V and 1 base from J, with 9 bases between. In germline, CDR1 is MDHEN, CDR2 SYDVKM. This CDR3 contains 15 residues. CDR3 sequence (DNA): TGTGCCAGCAGTTTACCGACAGAATCTGGAAACACCATATATTTT. Protein: CASSLPTESGNTIYF.

The V call is TRBV21-1, the J call TRBJ2-1; TRBD2, as called in the table, went unchecked against the DNA. TRBV21-1 is designated a pseudogene. This CDR3 has 17 amino acids. The CDR3 protein is CASSIRYSGSSYNEQFF. The CDR3, as DNA: TGTGCCAGCAGCATCCGGTATTCGGGGAGCTCCTACAATGAGCAGTTCTTC.

The gene calls are TRBV21-1 and TRBJ2-4; TRBD1, the table's D call, lacks a check against the DNA. TRBV21-1 is designated a pseudogene. The length of the CDR3 is 19 residues. The CDR3 DNA reads as TGTGCCAGCAGCAAATCCCGAGGTGGGGTGCAGGGGCGTTCGAACATTCAGTACTTC. Translation gives CASSKSRGGVQGRSNIQYF.

This clone occurred a few times. The CDR3 DNA sequence: TGTGCCAGCAGCCGTGGCCGGGTAGGCTACGAGCAGTACTTC. It specifies CASSRGRVGYEQYF. V gene TRBV5-6 combines with J gene TRBJ2-7; D unresolved. Germline V gives CDR1 SGHDT, CDR2 YYEEEE. This CDR3 has 14 residues. V was pared by 4 bases and J by 3 bases, with 14 bases between.

The chain joins TRBV11-1 to TRBJ2-1, with 8 bases aligning to TRBD2. Germline-derived CDR1 and CDR2 are SGHAT and FQDESV (reference sequence). This CDR3 has 14 residues. V gave up 5 bases and J gave up 6 bases; unmatched junction bases: 6. CDR3 nucleotides: TGTGCCAGCAGCATGGGACTAGGTGGCAATGAGCAGTTCTTC. Amino acid sequence: CASSMGLGGNEQFF.

This chain joins TRBV6-5 and TRBJ1-6; D possibly corresponds to TRBD1 (6 bases). CDR1 MNHEY and CDR2 SVGAGI come from the germline V gene. V was pared by 8 bases and J by 9 bases, with 14 bases between. This CDR3 has 13 residues. CDR3 sequence (DNA): TGTGCCAGCTTACGTCAGGGGAGTTCACCCCTCCACTTT. Translating it yields CASLRQGSSPLHF.

Here the CDR3 reads CASSDRVTYEQYF. Written as DNA, the CDR3 is TGTGCCAGCAGCGACAGGGTCACCTACGAGCAGTACTTC. The V gene is TRBV7-2, the J gene TRBJ2-7; 7 bases fit TRBD1. The germline V gene encodes CDR1 SGHTA and CDR2 FQGNSA. The trim removed 5 bases at V and 2 bases at J, leaving 3 bases unmatched. There are 13 residues in the CDR3.

V usage is TRBV5-4 and J usage is TRBJ2-7; TRBD1 aligns across 10 bases. CDR3 length: 15 residues. Per the germline V gene, CDR1 is SGHNT and CDR2 is YYREEE (reference sequence). Unmatched junction bases numbered 6, after V lost 3 bases and J lost 3 bases. In DNA form, the CDR3 reads TGTGCCAGCAGCTCCAAGGACAGGGGGGACTACGAGCAGTACTTC. Its translation is CASSSKDRGDYEQYF.

The rearrangement joins TRBV10-1 to TRBJ2-3; D unresolved. The V and J ends lost 3 bases and 2 bases respectively, with 6 bases between them. Per germline, CDR1 WNHNN and CDR2 SYGVQD (reference sequence). This CDR3 spans 13 amino acids. The CDR3 spells CASSDPFTDTQYF. CDR3 DNA sequence: TGCGCCAGCAGTGATCCATTCACAGATACGCAGTATTTT.

The chain carries TRBV2 and TRBJ1-5; 7 bases agree with TRBD1. V lost 6 bases, J lost 3 bases, and 14 bases stayed unmatched. The CDR3 consists of 17 residues. CDR1 and CDR2 from the germline V gene are SNHLY and FYNNEI. The chain's CDR3 is CASRFQQGVDVNQPQHF. In DNA, the CDR3 is TGTGCCAGCAGATTCCAGCAGGGGGTGGATGTCAATCAGCCCCAGCATTTT.

The chain carries TRBV4-3 and TRBJ2-1; no clear D. CDR3 length: 15 amino acids. In germline, CDR1 is LGHNA, CDR2 YSLEER. The V end lost 0 bases, the J end lost 1 base, and 7 bases lay between the germline ends. The CDR3 sequence: CASSQDPLSYNEQFF. The CDR3 nucleotides are TGCGCCAGCAGCCAAGATCCCCTTTCCTACAATGAGCAGTTCTTC.

On this clone: Additional DNA sequences in this sample encode the identical CDR3. The chain joins TRBV6-5 to TRBJ1-2; D ambiguous. The CDR3 has 13 amino acids. Per the germline V gene, CDR1 is MNHEY and CDR2 is SVGAGI. The germline V and J ends were trimmed by 6 bases and 0 bases, with 8 bases remaining between them. CDR3: CASRRGTNYGYTF. Here the CDR3 DNA reads TGTGCCAGCAGAAGAGGGACTAACTATGGCTACACCTTC.

The rearrangement joins TRBV10-3 to TRBJ1-6, with D perhaps matching TRBD1 (6 bases). The CDR3 length is 15 residues. The V gene lost 9 bases and the J gene lost 8 bases, with 20 bases spanning the gap. Per germline, CDR1 ENHRY and CDR2 SYGVKD. The CDR3 is CAIKGGYRMDSPLHF. The CDR3 DNA reads as TGTGCCATTAAGGGGGGGTACAGGATGGATTCACCCCTCCACTTT.

The V and J genes are TRBV27 and TRBJ1-2; maybe TRBD1 (5 bases). CDR1 MNHEY and CDR2 SMNVEV come from the germline V gene (reference sequence). The CDR3 spans 16 residues. Deletions cut 8 bases from V and 3 bases from J, with 22 bases between. As DNA, the CDR3 is TGTGCCAGCCGATGGCTTGGTGCAGGGTACGACTATGGCTACACCTTC. This encodes CASRWLGAGYDYGYTF.

The J gene is TRBJ2-2, the V gene TRBV6-5; perhaps TRBD1 as D (5 bases). The CDR3 length is 15 residues. Trimming stripped 7 bases from V and 2 bases from J, with 14 bases between. Germline-derived CDR1 and CDR2 are MNHEY and SVGAGI. The CDR3 sequence is CASKLEDTNTGELFF. The CDR3 coding sequence is TGTGCCAGCAAGCTCGAGGACACAAACACCGGGGAGCTGTTTTTT.

The chain uses TRBV18 and TRBJ2-3; D is ambiguous. This CDR3 region has 15 residues. Germline V gene lookup returns CDR1 KGHSH and CDR2 LQKENI. V lost 3 bases and J lost 4, with 14 bases in between. The CDR3 nucleotides read TGTGCCAGCTCACCGACCCGTACTGAGGCAGATACGCAGTATTTT. This translates into CASSPTRTEADTQYF.

The chain carries TRBV7-8 and TRBJ2-7, with 7 positions matching TRBD2. Germline CDR1 and CDR2: SGHVS and FQNEAQ. The CDR3 spans 15 residues. J was trimmed by 0 bases and V by 1 base; bases with no gene match: 3. As DNA, the CDR3 is TGTGCCAGCAGCTTAGGGCGGGAGAGCTCCTACGAGCAGTACTTC. This encodes CASSLGRESSYEQYF. The whole variable domain, filled in from reference TRBV7-8 and TRBJ2-7, reads GAGVSQSPRYKVAKRGQDVALRCDPISGHVSLFWYQQALGQGPEFLTYFQNEAQLDKSGLPSDRFFAERPEGSVSTLKIQRTQQEDSAVYLCASSLGRESSYEQYFGPGTRLTVT.

The chain joins TRBV5-6 to TRBJ2-7; 10 bases align to TRBD1. The CDR3 runs 15 residues. Germline lookup yields CDR1 SGHDT and CDR2 YYEEEE. The V gene end was trimmed by 2 bases and the J gene end by 5 bases; junction bases not matched to a gene: 7. Here the CDR3 DNA reads TGTGCCAGCAGCTTCTCGGGACAGGGGTACGACGAGCAGTACTTC. This sequence encodes CASSFSGQGYDEQYF.

Of note for this clone: Mismatch with germline at one junction end may stem from a read error. The CDR3 region has the DNA TGTGCCAGCAGTTACTCGGCTAGCGGGAGGTCCCTATTC. Its protein product is CASSYSASGRSLF. The V call is TRBV6-5, the J call TRBJ2-7, with TRBD2 matching 11 bases. CDR3 length: 13 amino acids. CDR1 and CDR2 (germline): MNHEY, SVGAGI.